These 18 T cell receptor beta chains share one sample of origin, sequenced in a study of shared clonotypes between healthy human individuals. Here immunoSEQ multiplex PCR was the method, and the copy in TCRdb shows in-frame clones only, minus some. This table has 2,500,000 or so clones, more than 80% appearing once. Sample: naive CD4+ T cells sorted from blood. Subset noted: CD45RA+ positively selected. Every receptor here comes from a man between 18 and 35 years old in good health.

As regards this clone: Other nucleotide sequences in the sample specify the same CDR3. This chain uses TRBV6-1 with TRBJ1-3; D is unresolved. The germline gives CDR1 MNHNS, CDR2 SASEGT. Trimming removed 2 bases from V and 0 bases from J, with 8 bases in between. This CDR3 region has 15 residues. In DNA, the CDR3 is TGTGCCAGCAGTGAATCTGGTGGCTCTGGAAACACCATATATTTT. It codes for CASSESGGSGNTIYF.

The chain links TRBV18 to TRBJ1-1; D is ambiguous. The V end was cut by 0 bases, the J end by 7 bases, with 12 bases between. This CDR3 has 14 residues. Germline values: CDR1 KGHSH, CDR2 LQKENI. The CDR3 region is CASSPPNGHGEAFF. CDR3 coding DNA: TGTGCCAGCTCACCACCTAACGGGCACGGTGAAGCTTTCTTT.

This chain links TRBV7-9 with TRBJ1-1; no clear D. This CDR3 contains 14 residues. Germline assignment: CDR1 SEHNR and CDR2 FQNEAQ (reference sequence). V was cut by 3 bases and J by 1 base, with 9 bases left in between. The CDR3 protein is CASSFGSGNTEAFF. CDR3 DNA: TGTGCCAGCAGCTTTGGCAGCGGGAACACTGAAGCTTTCTTT.

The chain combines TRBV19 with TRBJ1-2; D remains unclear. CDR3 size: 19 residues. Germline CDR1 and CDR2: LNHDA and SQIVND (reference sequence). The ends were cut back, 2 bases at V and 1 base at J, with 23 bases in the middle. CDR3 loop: CASSILRGDGRPRNYGYTF. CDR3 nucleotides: TGTGCCAGTAGTATATTAAGAGGTGACGGCAGACCCCGTAACTATGGCTACACCTTC.

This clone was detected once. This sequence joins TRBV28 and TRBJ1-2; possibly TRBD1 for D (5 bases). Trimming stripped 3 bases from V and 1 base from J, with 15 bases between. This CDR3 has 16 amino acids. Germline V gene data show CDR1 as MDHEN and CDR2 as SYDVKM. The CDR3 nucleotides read TGTGCCAGCAGTTTCGGGACGAAGGATCATAACTATGGCTACACCTTC. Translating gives CASSFGTKDHNYGYTF.

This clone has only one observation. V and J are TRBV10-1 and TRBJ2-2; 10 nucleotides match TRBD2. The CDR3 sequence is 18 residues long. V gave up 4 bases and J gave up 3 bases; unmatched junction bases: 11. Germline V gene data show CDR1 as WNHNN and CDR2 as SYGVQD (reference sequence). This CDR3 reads CASSAGASGSRDTGELFF. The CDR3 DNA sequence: TGCGCCAGCAGTGCCGGGGCTAGCGGGAGTCGGGACACCGGGGAGCTGTTTTTT.

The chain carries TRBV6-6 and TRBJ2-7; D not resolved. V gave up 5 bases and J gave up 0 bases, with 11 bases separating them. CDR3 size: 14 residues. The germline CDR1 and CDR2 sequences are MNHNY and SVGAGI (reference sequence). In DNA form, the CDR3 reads TGTGCCAGCAGTCAGACCCATGCCTCCTACGAGCAGTACTTC. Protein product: CASSQTHASYEQYF.

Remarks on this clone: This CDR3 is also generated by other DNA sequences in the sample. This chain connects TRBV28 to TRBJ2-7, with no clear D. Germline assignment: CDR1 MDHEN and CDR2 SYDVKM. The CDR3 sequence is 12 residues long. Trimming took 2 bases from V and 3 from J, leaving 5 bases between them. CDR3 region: CASSLVGYEQYF. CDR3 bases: TGTGCCAGCAGTTTAGTGGGCTACGAGCAGTACTTC.

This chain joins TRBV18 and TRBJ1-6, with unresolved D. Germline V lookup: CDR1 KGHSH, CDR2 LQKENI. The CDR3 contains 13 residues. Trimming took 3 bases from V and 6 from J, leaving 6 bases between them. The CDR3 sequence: CASSPSSNSPLHF. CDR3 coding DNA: TGTGCCAGCTCACCCTCGAGTAATTCACCCCTCCACTTT.

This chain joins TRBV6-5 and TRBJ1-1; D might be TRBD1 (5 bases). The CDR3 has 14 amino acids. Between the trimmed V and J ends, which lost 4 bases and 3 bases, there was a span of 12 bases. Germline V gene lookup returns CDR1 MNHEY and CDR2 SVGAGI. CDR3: CASSSIGAHTEAFF. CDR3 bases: TGTGCCAGCAGTTCAATCGGGGCTCACACTGAAGCTTTCTTT.

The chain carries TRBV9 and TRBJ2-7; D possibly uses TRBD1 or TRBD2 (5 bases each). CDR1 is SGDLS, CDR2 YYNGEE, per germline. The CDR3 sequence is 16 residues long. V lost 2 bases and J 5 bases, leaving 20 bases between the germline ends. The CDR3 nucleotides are TGTGCCAGCAGCGTTCTCGGGACGCAACTTCCTCACGAGCAGTACTTC. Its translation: CASSVLGTQLPHEQYF.

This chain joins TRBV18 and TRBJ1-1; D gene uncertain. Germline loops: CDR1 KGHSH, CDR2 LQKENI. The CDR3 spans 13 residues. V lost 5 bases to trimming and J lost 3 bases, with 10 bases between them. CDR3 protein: CASSAADYTEAFF. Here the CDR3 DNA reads TGTGCCAGCTCAGCCGCAGATTACACTGAAGCTTTCTTT.

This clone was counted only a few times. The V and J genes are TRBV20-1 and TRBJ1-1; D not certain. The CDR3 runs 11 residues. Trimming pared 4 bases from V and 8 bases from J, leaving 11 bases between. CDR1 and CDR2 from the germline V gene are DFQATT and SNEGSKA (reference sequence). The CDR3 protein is CSATPLHEAFF. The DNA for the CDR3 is TGCAGTGCTACCCCCCTACACGAAGCTTTCTTT.

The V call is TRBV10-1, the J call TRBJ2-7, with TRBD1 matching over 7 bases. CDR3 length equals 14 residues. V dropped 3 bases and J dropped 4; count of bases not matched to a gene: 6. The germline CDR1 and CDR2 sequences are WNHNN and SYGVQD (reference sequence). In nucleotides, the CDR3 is TGCGCCAGCAGTGACGACAGGGCCTCTTACGAGCAGTACTTC. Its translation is CASSDDRASYEQYF.

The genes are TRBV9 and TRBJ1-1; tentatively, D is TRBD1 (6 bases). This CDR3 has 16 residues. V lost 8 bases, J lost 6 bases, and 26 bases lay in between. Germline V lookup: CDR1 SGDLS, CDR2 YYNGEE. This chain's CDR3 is CASAGGAHGRYAEAFF. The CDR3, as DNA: TGTGCCAGTGCCGGGGGGGCGCATGGACGTTACGCTGAAGCTTTCTTT.

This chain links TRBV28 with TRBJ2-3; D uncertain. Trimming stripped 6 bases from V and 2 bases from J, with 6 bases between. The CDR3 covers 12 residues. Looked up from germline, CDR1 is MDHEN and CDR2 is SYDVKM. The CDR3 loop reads CASRLNTDTQYF. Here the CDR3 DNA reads TGTGCCAGCAGACTTAACACAGATACGCAGTATTTT.

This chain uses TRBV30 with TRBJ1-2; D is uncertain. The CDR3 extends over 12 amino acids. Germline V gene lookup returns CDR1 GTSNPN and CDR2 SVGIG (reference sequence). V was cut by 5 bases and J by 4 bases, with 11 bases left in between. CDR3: CAWSASGYGYTF. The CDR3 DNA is TGTGCCTGGTCGGCCAGCGGCTATGGCTACACCTTC.

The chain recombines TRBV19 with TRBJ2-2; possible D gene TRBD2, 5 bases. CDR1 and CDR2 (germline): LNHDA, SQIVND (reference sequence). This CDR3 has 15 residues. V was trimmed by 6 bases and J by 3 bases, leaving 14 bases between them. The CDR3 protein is CASRRTRVDTGELFF. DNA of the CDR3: TGTGCCAGTAGGAGGACTCGCGTGGACACCGGGGAGCTGTTTTTT. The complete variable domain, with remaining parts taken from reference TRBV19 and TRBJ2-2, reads DGGITQSPKYLFRKEGQNVTLSCEQNLNHDAMYWYRQDPGQGLRLIYYSQIVNDFQKGDIAEGYSVSREKKESFPLTVTSAQKNPTAFYLCASRRTRVDTGELFFGEGSRLTVL.